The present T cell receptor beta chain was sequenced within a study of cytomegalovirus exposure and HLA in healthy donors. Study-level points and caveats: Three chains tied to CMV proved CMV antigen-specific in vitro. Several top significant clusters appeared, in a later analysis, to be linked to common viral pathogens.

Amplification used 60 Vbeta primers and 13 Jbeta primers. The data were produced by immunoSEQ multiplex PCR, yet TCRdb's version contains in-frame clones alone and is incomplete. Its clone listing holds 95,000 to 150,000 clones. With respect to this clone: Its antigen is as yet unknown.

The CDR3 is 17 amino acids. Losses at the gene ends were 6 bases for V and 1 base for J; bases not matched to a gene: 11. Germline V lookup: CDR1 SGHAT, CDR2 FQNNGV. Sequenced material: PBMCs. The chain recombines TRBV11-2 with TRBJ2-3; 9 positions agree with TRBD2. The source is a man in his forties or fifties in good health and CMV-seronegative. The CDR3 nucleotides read TGTGCCAGCAGTATCGCTGGCCAGCGGGGGGGCACAGATACGCAGTATTTT. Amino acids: CASSIAGQRGGTDTQYF. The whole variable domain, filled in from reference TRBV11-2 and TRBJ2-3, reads EAGVAQSPRYKIIEKRQSVAFWCNPISGHATLYWYQQILGQGPKLLIQFQNNGVVDDSQLPKDRFSAERLKGVDSTLKIQPAKLEDSAVYLCASSIAGQRGGTDTQYFGPGTRLTVL.